A selection of T cell receptor beta chains follows, all from one sample in a study of cytomegalovirus exposure and HLA in healthy donors. Assay: immunoSEQ multiplex PCR; the TCRdb copy retains only in-frame clones and omits some. Of 150,000 to 200,000 clones listed, 60% to 80% were seen once; the top ten hold around an eighth. The sequenced material came from PBMCs. The receptors originated from a man over 45 in good health and CMV-seropositive. Both conserved end residues are part of each CDR3. Each record gives: clone size, J gene, D gene, V gene, CDR3 DNA, CDR3 protein. The D gene is left open where the match is weak. The listing skips clone size in some rows; elsewhere it reads once, few, many or a size class.

- TRBJ2-7 TRBD2 TRBV4-3 TGCGCCAGCAGCCAAGGACTAGCGGGATTCTACGAGCAGTACTTC CASSQGLAGFYEQYF
- TRBJ2-5 - TRBV25-1 TGTGCCTCGAGGTACCAAGAGACCCAGTACTTC CASRYQETQYF
- TRBJ1-4 - TRBV7-2 TGTGCCAGCAGCTTTCAGTCCCGGGCAACTAATGAAAAACTGTTTTTT CASSFQSRATNEKLFF
- TRBJ1-1 TRBD1 TRBV7-2 TGTGCCAGCAGCTTCCAAGCGACAGGGCGGTTCACTGAAGCTTTCTTT CASSFQATGRFTEAFF
few TRBJ2-1 TRBD2 TRBV6-5 TGTGCCAGCAGTTTTAGCGGGGGGGCCGGGGAGCAGTTCTTC CASSFSGGAGEQFF
- TRBJ2-3 - TRBV11-3 TGTGCCAGCAGCCCCGAAGGGACACGCACAGATACGCAGTATTTT CASSPEGTRTDTQYF
- TRBJ2-3 TRBD2 TRBV9 TGTGCCAGCAGGGGTAGTAGCGGGGGGGCCACTACAGATACGCAGTATTTT CASRGSSGGATTDTQYF
- TRBJ1-6 - TRBV27 TGTGCCAGCAGTCTGGGGGTAAGGGGGTCACCCCTCCACTTT CASSLGVRGSPLHF
- TRBJ2-3 - TRBV5-6 TGTGCCAGCAGCTTCAGGAGGGATACGCAGTATTTT CASSFRRDTQYF
- TRBJ1-2 - TRBV5-4 TGTGCCAGCAGCTTATGGAGAGGTGGCTACACCTTC CASSLWRGGYTF
- TRBJ1-1 - TRBV18 TGTGCCAGCTCACCACCGATGCGGGTCACTGAAGCTTTCTTT CASSPPMRVTEAFF
few TRBJ2-3 TRBD2 TRBV4-3 TGCGCCAGCAGCCCCGGGACTAGCGGGGCCTCCCTGCCATCGCAGTATTTT CASSPGTSGASLPSQYF
- TRBJ2-7 TRBD1 TRBV9 TGTGCCAGCAGCGGGACCCGGCGGGACAGGGTATCCTACGAGCAGTACTTC CASSGTRRDRVSYEQYF
- TRBJ1-1 - TRBV5-8 TGTGCCAGCAGCCGAACTCAGGGTGAAGCTTTCTTT CASSRTQGEAFF
once TRBJ2-1 - TRBV4-1 TGCGCCAGCAGCCAAGGGGCAGCCTACAATGAGCAGTTCTTC CASSQGAAYNEQFF
- TRBJ1-5 - TRBV28 TGTGCCAGCAGTTTATATACAAATCAGCCCCAGCATTTT CASSLYTNQPQHF
- TRBJ1-5 - TRBV29-1 TGCAGCGTTGCCGGACAATATAGCAATCAGCCCCAGCATTTT CSVAGQYSNQPQHF
- TRBJ1-2 - TRBV10-3 TGTGCCATCAGTGAGGCACCAGGCCACTATGGCTACACCTTC CAISEAPGHYGYTF
few TRBJ1-2 - TRBV7-6 TGTGCCAGCAGCTTAGGGCCAGACTATGGCTACACCTTC CASSLGPDYGYTF
- TRBJ2-2 - TRBV7-2 TGTGCCAGCAGCTTCGGGGGATTCACCGGGGAGCTGTTTTTT CASSFGGFTGELFF
once TRBJ1-1 - TRBV4-2 TGTGCCAGCAGCCAAGACGGTGAAGCTTTCTTT CASSQDGEAFF
- TRBJ2-3 - TRBV7-6 TGTGCCAGCAGCGGGGTGGGGGCCAGCACAGATACGCAGTATTTT CASSGVGASTDTQYF
- TRBJ2-1 TRBD1 TRBV10-2 TGCGCCAGCCGGGACAGATCCTACAATGAGCAGTTCTTC CASRDRSYNEQFF
- TRBJ2-7 - TRBV13 TGTGCCAGCAGCTTAGCTGGGGGCCGGGGTTCCTACGAGCAGTACTTC CASSLAGGRGSYEQYF
- TRBJ2-3 TRBD2 TRBV7-9 TGTGCCAGCAGCTCCCCTTGGGTAGCGGGGAGTGTAGATACGCAGTATTTT CASSSPWVAGSVDTQYF
- TRBJ1-5 TRBD1 TRBV18 TGTGCCAGCTCAGCTACCGGGACAGGGGCTGGTCAGCCCCAGCATTTT CASSATGTGAGQPQHF
- TRBJ1-2 - TRBV4-1 TGCGCCAGCAGCCAAGGTCACGGACAGAGGGGGATTTACTATGGCTACACCTTC CASSQGHGQRGIYYGYTF
- TRBJ1-1 - TRBV5-6 TGTGCCAGCAGCCCCGACGGGGCAGGGGAGGCTTTCTTT CASSPDGAGEAFF
once TRBJ2-3 - TRBV6-4 TGTGCCAGCAGTGCGGGCCGGGGGAGCACAGATACGCAGTATTTT CASSAGRGSTDTQYF
once TRBJ1-2 - TRBV29-1 TGCAGCATCACTCGGGGGGCGGACTATGGCTACACCTTC CSITRGADYGYTF
- TRBJ2-4 - TRBV2 TGTGCCAGCATCGAAAGCGGTCTAGCCAAAAACATTCAGTACTTC CASIESGLAKNIQYF
- TRBJ1-5 TRBD1 TRBV7-6 TGTGCCAGCAGCTACACCATCCGGGACAGGGTAAGTCAGCCCCAGCATTTT CASSYTIRDRVSQPQHF
- TRBJ1-4 TRBD1 TRBV5-4 TGTGCCAGCAGCTTGGACAGGGGGTTGCAAGAAAAACTGTTTTTT CASSLDRGLQEKLFF
- TRBJ2-5 TRBD1 TRBV7-3 TGTGCCAGCAGCGCCCCGACAGGGTATGGAGAGACCCAGTACTTC CASSAPTGYGETQYF
- TRBJ1-1 TRBD1 TRBV7-2 TGTGCCAGCAGCCCCACCCTAGGACAGGCTGAAGCTTTCTTT CASSPTLGQAEAFF
- TRBJ2-5 - TRBV4-1 TGCGCCAGCAGCCAAGATCTTCTAGCTGGAGAGACCCAGTACTTC CASSQDLLAGETQYF
- TRBJ1-4 - TRBV14 TGTGCCAGCAGCCAGGGGGCGGTTGAAAAACTGTTTTTT CASSQGAVEKLFF
few TRBJ2-7 - TRBV7-9 TGTTCCAGCAGCTCCCGGAACCGGCCGGGCGAGCAGTACTTC CSSSSRNRPGEQYF
- TRBJ1-1 TRBD1 TRBV18 TGTGCCAGCTCAACTCAGGGGGCCCTACCTACGAACACTGAAGCTTTCTTT CASSTQGALPTNTEAFF
- TRBJ2-7 TRBD1 TRBV14 TGTGCCAGTAGCCTGGGACAGGGAAATTACGAGCAGTACTTC CASSLGQGNYEQYF
- TRBJ2-1 - TRBV28 TGTGCCAGCAGCGGCGGGGAGAGAAATGAGCAGTTCTTC CASSGGERNEQFF
- TRBJ2-3 - TRBV5-1 TGCGCCAGCAACCACAGGGGGGGTCGGGCAGATACGCAGTATTTT CASNHRGGRADTQYF
- TRBJ1-6 - TRBV2 TGTGCCAGCAGTGACCGAAGGGGCCCCTATAATTCACCCCTCCACTTT CASSDRRGPYNSPLHF
- TRBJ1-2 TRBD1 TRBV7-2 TGTGCCAGCAGCCATCCCGGGACAGACTATGGCTACACCTTC CASSHPGTDYGYTF
- TRBJ1-2 TRBD1 TRBV19 TGTGCCAGTAGTCTCGATCGGGACAGGGTTGACTATGGCTACACCTTC CASSLDRDRVDYGYTF
- TRBJ2-1 - TRBV18 TGTGCCAGCTCACCGGGACTGGTGGAAGAGCAGTTCTTC CASSPGLVEEQFF
- TRBJ1-4 TRBD1 TRBV7-2 TGTGCCAGCAGCGCCGGGACAGGGGTCGTAAAACTGTTTTTT CASSAGTGVVKLFF
- TRBJ2-1 - TRBV28 TGTGCCAGCAGTTTATTCACTAGCTCTGTAGGTACTGAGCAGTTCTTC CASSLFTSSVGTEQFF
- TRBJ2-4 - TRBV29-1 TGCAGCGTTGAAGTGGGGGGGCGCGTCGGAAACATTCAGTACTTC CSVEVGGRVGNIQYF
- TRBJ1-4 TRBD1 TRBV5-4 TGTGCCAGCAGCCCACAGGGGGCGCCGAGGGAAAAACTGTGTTTT CASSPQGAPREKLCF
few TRBJ1-5 - TRBV6-6 TGTGCCAGCACAGACAATAGCAATCAGCCCCAGCATTTT CASTDNSNQPQHF
- TRBJ1-6 - TRBV2 TGTGCCAGCAGTGAAGTGGCAGGGTACAATTCACCCCTCCACTTT CASSEVAGYNSPLHF
- TRBJ1-1 - TRBV6-5 TGTGCCAGCAGTTACCACCCCGAGGAGGGAAGGGTTGAAGCTTTCTTT CASSYHPEEGRVEAFF
once TRBJ2-7 TRBD1 TRBV9 TGTGCCAGCAGCGTGGGACAGGGGCCGAACTACGAGCAGTACTTC CASSVGQGPNYEQYF
few TRBJ2-5 TRBD2 TRBV5-1 TGCGCCAGCAGCTTGGTGTCTAGCGGGGGGGAAGAGACCCAGTACTTC CASSLVSSGGEETQYF
- TRBJ2-1 TRBD1 TRBV6-6 TGTGCCAGCAGTACCGGGACAGGCCGCACCTTGCTCTTC CASSTGTGRTLLF
once TRBJ1-2 TRBD1 TRBV5-1 TGCGCCAGCAGCGACACAGGGGCCCCTAACTATGGCTACACCTTC CASSDTGAPNYGYTF
- TRBJ2-2 - TRBV7-9 TGTGCCAGCAGCCCTTACTTGCACACCGGGGAGCTGTTTTTT CASSPYLHTGELFF
many TRBJ1-3 - TRBV7-9 TGTGCCAGCAGCGAACATTCCTCTGGAAACACCATATATTTT CASSEHSSGNTIYF